These T cell receptor beta chains were read from a single sample in a study of cytomegalovirus exposure and HLA in healthy donors. TCRdb's copy holds only in-frame clones and misses some; the assay was immunoSEQ multiplex PCR. This table holds some 150,000 clones, 70% to 80% found once. The sequenced material came from PBMCs. The receptors shown here come from a man between 40 and 49 years old in good health and CMV-seronegative. CDR3s include the opening cysteine and the closing phenylalanine or tryptophan. Each record gives: J gene, clone size, D gene, CDR3 length, V gene, CDR3 protein, CDR3 DNA. The D gene is left open where the match is weak. Only some rows state a clone size, as once, few, many or a class for expanded clones.

J: TRBJ2-6
size: once
D: -
length: 13
V: TRBV6-1
CDR3: CASSQSGANGLTF
DNA: TGTGCCAGCAGCCAATCTGGGGCCAACGGCCTGACTTTC

J: TRBJ2-7
size: -
D: -
length: 11
V: TRBV5-6
CDR3: CASSRDYEQYF
DNA: TGTGCCAGCAGCCGGGACTACGAGCAGTACTTC

J: TRBJ2-3
size: once
D: TRBD1
length: 15
V: TRBV7-9
CDR3: CSSSPGTDTTDTQYF
DNA: TGTTCCAGCAGCCCAGGGACAGACACCACAGATACGCAGTATTTT

J: TRBJ2-5
size: -
D: -
length: 13
V: TRBV10-3
CDR3: CAIRGDTQETQYF
DNA: TGTGCCATCAGAGGGGACACCCAAGAGACCCAGTACTTC

J: TRBJ1-1
size: -
D: -
length: 14
V: TRBV28
CDR3: CASSWAGGNTEAFF
DNA: TGTGCCAGCAGTTGGGCGGGGGGCAACACTGAAGCTTTCTTT

J: TRBJ2-6
size: -
D: -
length: 19
V: TRBV28
CDR3: CASSRPYPTGPSGANVLTF
DNA: TGTGCCAGCAGCCGCCCTTACCCGACAGGCCCCTCTGGGGCCAACGTCCTGACTTTC

J: TRBJ2-5
size: -
D: TRBD2
length: 17
V: TRBV7-2
CDR3: CASGASGRFLYQETQYF
DNA: TGTGCCAGCGGCGCTAGCGGGAGGTTTCTGTACCAAGAGACCCAGTACTTC

J: TRBJ2-7
size: -
D: -
length: 15
V: TRBV4-3
CDR3: CASSQATGFSYEQYF
DNA: TGCGCCAGCAGCCAAGCAACGGGATTCTCCTACGAGCAGTACTTC

J: TRBJ1-5
size: few
D: -
length: 13
V: TRBV28
CDR3: CATSPSLNQPQHF
DNA: TGTGCCACCAGCCCCTCACTGAATCAGCCCCAGCATTTT

J: TRBJ2-1
size: -
D: -
length: 14
V: TRBV5-1
CDR3: CASSFVRSSNEQFF
DNA: TGCGCCAGCAGCTTCGTCCGTTCGAGCAATGAGCAGTTCTTC

J: TRBJ2-5
size: medium-sized
D: -
length: 13
V: TRBV10-3
CDR3: CAIGPDARETQYF
DNA: TGTGCCATCGGTCCGGATGCGCGGGAGACCCAGTACTTC

J: TRBJ2-5
size: -
D: TRBD1
length: 14
V: TRBV10-2
CDR3: CASSDRDRGETQYF
DNA: TGCGCCAGCAGTGATCGGGACAGGGGAGAGACCCAGTACTTC

J: TRBJ1-1
size: -
D: -
length: 11
V: TRBV6-5
CDR3: CASSTNTEAFF
DNA: TGTGCCAGCTCTACGAACACTGAAGCTTTCTTT

J: TRBJ2-7
size: -
D: TRBD2
length: 18
V: TRBV4-1
CDR3: CASSQDGTSGTHTSEQYF
DNA: TGCGCCAGCAGCCAAGACGGGACTAGCGGGACCCATACCTCCGAGCAGTACTTC

J: TRBJ2-3
size: -
D: TRBD1
length: 14
V: TRBV29-1
CDR3: CSSSWTGVEDTQYF
DNA: TGCAGCTCCTCCTGGACAGGGGTGGAAGATACGCAGTATTTT

J: TRBJ2-3
size: -
D: TRBD1
length: 15
V: TRBV11-3
CDR3: CASSPGQGGTDTQYF
DNA: TGTGCCTCGAGCCCCGGACAGGGGGGCACAGATACGCAGTATTTT

J: TRBJ2-1
size: -
D: -
length: 13
V: TRBV6-5
CDR3: CASSLTGYNEQFF
DNA: TGTGCCAGCAGTTTAACAGGGTACAATGAGCAGTTCTTC

J: TRBJ1-5
size: -
D: TRBD1
length: 15
V: TRBV28
CDR3: CASSFGQGHNQPQHF
DNA: TGTGCCAGCAGTTTCGGACAGGGACACAATCAGCCCCAGCATTTT

J: TRBJ2-7
size: -
D: TRBD2
length: 17
V: TRBV6-7
CDR3: CATTPGTSGRMEYEQYF
DNA: TGTGCCACCACTCCCGGGACTAGCGGGAGAATGGAATACGAGCAGTACTTC

J: TRBJ1-6
size: once
D: -
length: 11
V: TRBV6-5
CDR3: CASGGSAPLHF
DNA: TGTGCCAGCGGAGGTTCAGCACCCCTCCACTTT

J: TRBJ2-7
size: -
D: TRBD1
length: 15
V: TRBV25-1
CDR3: CASSGPGQGFNEQYF
DNA: TGTGCCAGCAGTGGCCCGGGACAGGGTTTTAACGAGCAGTACTTC

J: TRBJ1-5
size: -
D: -
length: 14
V: TRBV29-1
CDR3: CSVRDTGLHQPQHF
DNA: TGCAGCGTTCGGGACACGGGGCTTCATCAGCCCCAGCATTTT

J: TRBJ1-1
size: few
D: -
length: 13
V: TRBV27
CDR3: CASGHQMNTEAFF
DNA: TGTGCCAGCGGGCACCAGATGAACACTGAAGCTTTCTTT

J: TRBJ2-1
size: -
D: -
length: 21
V: TRBV12-2
CDR3: CASRLGETGLCEPSSYNEQFF
DNA: TGTGCAAGTCGCTTAGGGGAGACGGGACTGTGCGAACCGAGCTCCTACAATGAGCAGTTCTTC

J: TRBJ2-7
size: -
D: TRBD2
length: 15
V: TRBV5-4
CDR3: CASSFVGGLPYEQYF
DNA: TGTGCCAGCAGCTTTGTTGGGGGACTACCATACGAGCAGTACTTC

J: TRBJ2-5
size: -
D: -
length: 14
V: TRBV7-2
CDR3: CASSLAGLQETQYF
DNA: TGTGCCAGCAGCTTAGCGGGGCTCCAAGAGACCCAGTACTTC

J: TRBJ2-7
size: -
D: TRBD2
length: 13
V: TRBV30
CDR3: CAWSGTVAGEQYF
DNA: TGTGCCTGGAGCGGTACGGTAGCGGGCGAGCAGTACTTC

J: TRBJ1-5
size: -
D: TRBD1
length: 17
V: TRBV28
CDR3: CASTTGTGGSQNQPQHF
DNA: TGTGCCAGCACCACCGGGACAGGGGGTTCCCAGAATCAGCCCCAGCATTTT

J: TRBJ2-7
size: -
D: TRBD2
length: 15
V: TRBV28
CDR3: CASSQLSGRDAEQYF
DNA: TGTGCCAGCAGCCAACTTAGCGGGAGGGATGCCGAGCAGTACTTC

J: TRBJ2-7
size: -
D: -
length: 13
V: TRBV29-1
CDR3: CSVVMGVGYEQYF
DNA: TGCAGCGTTGTAATGGGAGTAGGTTACGAGCAGTACTTC

J: TRBJ1-2
size: few
D: -
length: 16
V: TRBV7-9
CDR3: CASSLGGAMSNYGYTF
DNA: TGTGCCAGCAGCCTGGGGGGGGCGATGTCTAACTATGGCTACACCTTC

J: TRBJ2-7
size: -
D: TRBD2
length: 14
V: TRBV19
CDR3: CASSMGLAAYEQYF
DNA: TGTGCCAGTAGTATGGGACTAGCTGCCTACGAGCAGTACTTC

J: TRBJ2-3
size: -
D: -
length: 13
V: TRBV27
CDR3: CASSSQFTDTQYF
DNA: TGTGCCAGCAGCTCACAGTTCACAGATACGCAGTATTTT

J: TRBJ2-5
size: -
D: TRBD1
length: 16
V: TRBV2
CDR3: CASSETARGRGETQYF
DNA: TGTGCCAGCAGTGAAACGGCCAGGGGGCGCGGGGAGACCCAGTACTTC

J: TRBJ1-2
size: -
D: -
length: 15
V: TRBV19
CDR3: CASSINPTAVYGYTF
DNA: TGTGCCAGTAGTATAAACCCCACGGCGGTATATGGCTACACCTTC

J: TRBJ2-7
size: -
D: -
length: 14
V: TRBV23-1
CDR3: CASSQWSGSYEQYF
DNA: TGCGCCAGCAGTCAATGGAGCGGCTCCTACGAGCAGTACTTC

J: TRBJ2-3
size: -
D: -
length: 15
V: TRBV6-1
CDR3: CASSPGQSSTDTQYF
DNA: TGTGCCAGCAGCCCTGGACAGTCTAGCACAGATACGCAGTATTTT

J: TRBJ1-4
size: -
D: -
length: 14
V: TRBV28
CDR3: CASSGGAWDEKLFF
DNA: TGTGCCAGCAGCGGGGGTGCTTGGGATGAAAAACTGTTTTTT

J: TRBJ1-2
size: -
D: -
length: 14
V: TRBV25-1
CDR3: CASSDAGAGYGYTF
DNA: TGTGCCAGCAGTGACGCGGGCGCAGGCTATGGCTACACCTTC

J: TRBJ1-4
size: -
D: TRBD1
length: 14
V: TRBV6-5
CDR3: CASADRGANEKLFF
DNA: TGTGCCAGCGCGGACAGGGGTGCAAATGAAAAACTGTTTTTT

J: TRBJ2-1
size: -
D: TRBD2
length: 16
V: TRBV29-1
CDR3: CSGQLGTSGRYNEQFF
DNA: TGCAGCGGTCAATTAGGGACTAGCGGGAGGTACAATGAGCAGTTCTTC

J: TRBJ2-7
size: -
D: TRBD2
length: 19
V: TRBV13
CDR3: CASSLGTFGLAGNPYEQYF
DNA: TGTGCCAGCAGCCTGGGGACGTTCGGACTAGCGGGGAATCCCTACGAGCAGTACTTC

J: TRBJ2-5
size: -
D: TRBD2
length: 15
V: TRBV7-2
CDR3: CASSLDVRGGGAQYF
DNA: TGTGCCAGCAGCTTAGATGTCAGGGGCGGGGGGGCCCAGTACTTC

J: TRBJ2-1
size: -
D: TRBD2
length: 15
V: TRBV11-2
CDR3: CASSLIAGGGNEQFF
DNA: TGTGCCAGCAGTCTCATAGCGGGAGGGGGGAATGAGCAGTTCTTC

J: TRBJ1-1
size: once
D: -
length: 12
V: TRBV7-9
CDR3: CSSSDSWAEAFF
DNA: TGTTCCAGCAGCGACAGTTGGGCTGAAGCTTTCTTT

J: TRBJ2-2
size: -
D: TRBD1
length: 16
V: TRBV27
CDR3: CASSPLQGMVTGELFF
DNA: TGTGCCAGCAGTCCCCTACAGGGGATGGTTACCGGGGAGCTGTTTTTT

J: TRBJ2-7
size: -
D: -
length: 18
V: TRBV28
CDR3: CASSPSKGLGASNYEQYF
DNA: TGTGCCAGCAGTCCGTCGAAAGGTTTAGGGGCATCTAACTACGAGCAGTACTTC

J: TRBJ2-3
size: -
D: TRBD2
length: 16
V: TRBV5-4
CDR3: CASSPRTSGSTDTQYF
DNA: TGTGCCAGCAGCCCCCGGACTAGCGGGAGCACAGATACGCAGTATTTT

J: TRBJ2-2
size: few
D: -
length: 15
V: TRBV18
CDR3: CASSPREADTGELFF
DNA: TGTGCCAGCTCACCACGGGAGGCGGACACCGGGGAGCTGTTTTTT

J: TRBJ2-2
size: once
D: -
length: 16
V: TRBV7-9
CDR3: CASRQRAGTDTGELFF
DNA: TGTGCCAGCAGGCAAAGGGCGGGGACCGACACCGGGGAGCTGTTTTTT

J: TRBJ2-1
size: -
D: TRBD2
length: 15
V: TRBV10-3
CDR3: CAISQTSGSANEQFF
DNA: TGTGCCATCAGCCAAACTAGCGGGAGCGCCAATGAGCAGTTCTTC

J: TRBJ2-4
size: few
D: -
length: 13
V: TRBV6-5
CDR3: CASRAGISNIQYF
DNA: TGTGCCAGCCGGGCAGGGATTTCTAACATTCAGTACTTC

J: TRBJ2-7
size: -
D: TRBD1
length: 16
V: TRBV9
CDR3: CASSVGSMGQANEQYF
DNA: TGTGCCAGCAGCGTAGGGAGTATGGGACAGGCTAACGAGCAGTACTTC